This T cell receptor beta chain emerged from a study of T cell repertoires in cytomegalovirus infection. Study information: Both a matching HLA type and CMV infection were indicated by public TCR beta signatures. Study-wide findings and caveats: CMV-specific TCR beta clonotypes restricted by HLA-C were the ones dominating the ex vivo response. Carriage of CMV together with the relevant HLA was identifiable through cumulative public TCR beta family frequency.

Regarding this clonotype: Antigen unknown.

With 2 bases removed from V and 10 bases from J, the gap between germline ends came to 8 bases. In germline, CDR1 is KGHDR, CDR2 SFDVKD. This CDR3 contains 12 residues. One entry per CDR3 protein, called by TCRdb with MiXCR from the reads. The sample consists of roughly 150,000 distinct CDR3 sequences, less than 25% of them appearing once. This receptor was taken from a human donor in good health (CMV status not recorded). Some clones in this sample may be carry-over from other donors' samples. The rearrangement links TRBV24-1 to TRBJ2-1; D gene unclear. The sample comprised PBMCs. CDR3 amino acids: CATSDSLSEQFF. Written as DNA, the CDR3 is TGTGCCACCAGTGATTCCCTATCGGAGCAGTTCTTC.